The sequence of this TCR beta chain was determined in a study of shared clonotypes between healthy human individuals. Broader study findings: All-four-donor shared clonotypes had higher generation probabilities than non-shared clonotypes did. The study found roughly 5% of naive CD4 clonotypes shared across several donors.

CD45RO-negative, CCR7-positively selected cells formed the naive CD8 fraction, excluding terminally differentiated effector memory CD45RA+ cells. A 200 ng quantity of DNA, roughly 29,000 T cell genomes, went into the sorted-subset replicate PCRs. The authors' processing: ImmunoSEQ yielded junction-only sequences lacking quality scores, so filtering differed. Profiling relied on immunoSEQ multiplex PCR, and the TCRdb table lists in-frame clones only, not all of them. V, J and clone size derive from that table, while D and trimming were established from the DNA sequence. Of about 2,100,000 clones listed, 85% to 95% are singletons. About this clone: Its target is not known.

Deletions cut 0 bases from V and 9 bases from J, with 9 bases between. This CDR3 region has 13 residues. The germline gives CDR1 SEHNR, CDR2 FQNEAQ (reference sequence). Sequenced input: naive CD8+ T cells from PBMCs. This sequence originates from a man aged 18 to 29 in good health. Some clones in this sample may be carry-over from other donors' samples. V is TRBV7-9 and J is TRBJ2-1, with unresolved D. The CDR3 DNA sequence: TGTGCCAGCAGCTTAGCGTTAGGGCTTGAGCAGTTCTTC. Encoded protein: CASSLALGLEQFF. The full variable domain, in which reference TRBV7-9 and TRBJ2-1 provide the parts outside the CDR3, is DTGVSQNPRHKITKRGQNVTFRCDPISEHNRLYWYRQTLGQGPEFLTYFQNEAQLEKSRLLSDRFSAERPKGSFSTLEIQRTEQGDSAMYLCASSLALGLEQFFGPGTRLTVL.